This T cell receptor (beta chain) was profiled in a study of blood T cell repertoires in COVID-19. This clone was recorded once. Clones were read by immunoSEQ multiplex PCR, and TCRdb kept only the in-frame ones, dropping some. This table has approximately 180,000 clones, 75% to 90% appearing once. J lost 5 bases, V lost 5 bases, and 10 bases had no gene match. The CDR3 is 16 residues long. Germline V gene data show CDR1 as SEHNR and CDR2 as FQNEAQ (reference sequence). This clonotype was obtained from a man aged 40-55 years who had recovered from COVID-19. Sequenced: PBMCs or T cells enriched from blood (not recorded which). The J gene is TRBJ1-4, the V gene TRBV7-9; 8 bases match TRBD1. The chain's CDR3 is CASSNPARGPNEKLFF. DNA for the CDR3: TGTGCCAGCAGCAACCCCGCCAGGGGGCCCAATGAAAAACTGTTTTTT.